The source of this T cell receptor (beta chain) is a study of technical replicates of blood from several donors. This CDR3 has 16 residues. The germline V and J ends were trimmed by 6 bases and 4 bases, with 21 bases remaining between them. The germline CDR1 and CDR2 sequences are LNHDA and SQIVND (reference sequence). TCRdb keeps only in-frame clones here, not all; method: immunoSEQ multiplex PCR. The top ten hold about 0.21% of the sample, which has about 100,000 clones, more than 90% seen once. Sequencing used T cells isolated from PBMCs. This sequence was found in a human donor in good health. V gene TRBV19 combines with J gene TRBJ1-1; D is unresolved. CDR3 sequence (DNA): TGTGCCAGTAGCCCTAATTGGGGAGGGCTCGGCACTGAAGCTTTCTTT. Its translation: CASSPNWGGLGTEAFF. The full variable domain, in which reference TRBV19 and TRBJ1-1 provide the parts outside the CDR3, is DGGITQSPKYLFRKEGQNVTLSCEQNLNHDAMYWYRQDPGQGLRLIYYSQIVNDFQKGDIAEGYSVSREKKESFPLTVTSAQKNPTAFYLCASSPNWGGLGTEAFFGQGTRLTVV.